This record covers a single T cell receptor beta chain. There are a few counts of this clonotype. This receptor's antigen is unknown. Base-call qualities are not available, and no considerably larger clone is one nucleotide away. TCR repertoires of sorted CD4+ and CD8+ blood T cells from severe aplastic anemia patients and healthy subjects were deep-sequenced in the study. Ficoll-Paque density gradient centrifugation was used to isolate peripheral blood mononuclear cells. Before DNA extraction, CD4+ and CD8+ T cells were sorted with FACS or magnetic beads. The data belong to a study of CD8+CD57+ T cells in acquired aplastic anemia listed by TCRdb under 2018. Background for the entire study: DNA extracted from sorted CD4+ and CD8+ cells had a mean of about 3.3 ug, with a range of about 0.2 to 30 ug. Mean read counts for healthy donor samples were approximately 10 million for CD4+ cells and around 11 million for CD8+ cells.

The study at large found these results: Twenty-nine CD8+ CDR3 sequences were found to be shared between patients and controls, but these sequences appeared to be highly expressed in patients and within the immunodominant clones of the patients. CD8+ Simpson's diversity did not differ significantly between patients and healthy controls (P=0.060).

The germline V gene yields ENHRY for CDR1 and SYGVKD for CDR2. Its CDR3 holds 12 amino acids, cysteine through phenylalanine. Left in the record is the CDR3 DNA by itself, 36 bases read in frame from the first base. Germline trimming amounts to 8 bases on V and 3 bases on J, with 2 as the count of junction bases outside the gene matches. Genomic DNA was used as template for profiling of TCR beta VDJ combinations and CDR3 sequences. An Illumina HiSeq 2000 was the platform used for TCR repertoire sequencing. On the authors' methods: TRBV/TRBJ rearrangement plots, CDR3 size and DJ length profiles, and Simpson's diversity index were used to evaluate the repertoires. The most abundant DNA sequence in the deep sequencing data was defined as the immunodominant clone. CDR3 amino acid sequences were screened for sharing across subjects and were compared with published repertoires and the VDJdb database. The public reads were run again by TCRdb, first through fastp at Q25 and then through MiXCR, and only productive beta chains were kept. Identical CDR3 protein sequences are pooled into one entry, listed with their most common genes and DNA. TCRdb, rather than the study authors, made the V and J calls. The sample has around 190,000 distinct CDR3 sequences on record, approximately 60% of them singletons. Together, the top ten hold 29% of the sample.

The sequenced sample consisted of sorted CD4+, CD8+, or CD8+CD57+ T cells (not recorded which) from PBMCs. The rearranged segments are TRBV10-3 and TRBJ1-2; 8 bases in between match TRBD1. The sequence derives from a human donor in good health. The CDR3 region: CAIQGQDYGYTF. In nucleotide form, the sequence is TGTGCCATCCAGGGACAGGACTATGGCTACACCTTC.